This T cell receptor (beta chain) was sequenced during a study of blood T cell repertoires in COVID-19. CDR1 SEHNR and CDR2 FQNEAQ come from the germline V gene (reference sequence). The CDR3 contains 15 residues. Trimming stripped 7 bases from V and 6 bases from J, with 19 bases between. The protocol was immunoSEQ multiplex PCR, while the TCRdb copy is restricted to in-frame clones and leaves out a portion. The data show about 270,000 clones, around 93% seen once. V usage is TRBV7-9 and J usage is TRBJ2-1; D is possibly TRBD1 (5 bases). The source material was PBMCs or T cells enriched from blood (not recorded which). The sequence came from a middle-aged man who had been exposed to COVID-19. In DNA form, the CDR3 reads TGTGCCAGCATCCCTGACAGATCCGAAGTCAATGAGCAGTTCTTC. Translating gives CASIPDRSEVNEQFF.